This T cell receptor beta chain was profiled in a study of cytomegalovirus exposure and HLA in healthy donors. Of note for this clone: Antigen unknown.

Study-level results: Most sequenced TCRs were rare (though some public TCRs occurred in many donors). It was reported in a later analysis that an Asian-associated ancestry cluster showed fewer N-insertions than the roughly 660-donor mean. CMV serostatus was the only immune exposure information that was available.

PCR used 60 Vbeta primers and 13 Jbeta primers. Assay used: immunoSEQ multiplex PCR; TCRdb lists only in-frame clones, some missing. This sample has around 95,000 clones; approximately 82% occur once, and the top ten carry more than 3%. The CDR3 has 17 residues. CDR1 and CDR2 from the germline V gene are SGHTA and FQGNSA. With 1 base removed from V and 2 bases from J, the gap between germline ends came to 16 bases. This sequence joins TRBV7-2 and TRBJ2-3, with TRBD2 as a possible D gene (5 bases). The specimen was PBMCs. This receptor was taken from a female donor in good health and CMV-seropositive. CDR3 DNA: TGTGCCAGCAGCTTAGGGGGAGTCCTTACTCACACAGATACGCAGTATTTT. This codes for CASSLGGVLTHTDTQYF.